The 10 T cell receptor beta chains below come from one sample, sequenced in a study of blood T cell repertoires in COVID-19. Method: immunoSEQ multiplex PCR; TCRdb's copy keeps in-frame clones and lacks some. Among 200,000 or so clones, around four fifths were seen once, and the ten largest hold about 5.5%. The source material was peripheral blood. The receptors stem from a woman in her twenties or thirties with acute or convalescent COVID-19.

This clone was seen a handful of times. The CDR3 loop reads CASSLSTGGYGYTF. For the CDR3, the DNA is TGTGCCAGCAGTCTTTCGACAGGGGGCTATGGCTACACCTTC. The chain employs TRBV11-2 and TRBJ1-2, with TRBD1 matching over 9 bases. J gave up 4 bases and V 6 bases, and 6 bases lay outside the gene matches. Germline values: CDR1 SGHAT, CDR2 FQNNGV. The CDR3 covers 14 residues.

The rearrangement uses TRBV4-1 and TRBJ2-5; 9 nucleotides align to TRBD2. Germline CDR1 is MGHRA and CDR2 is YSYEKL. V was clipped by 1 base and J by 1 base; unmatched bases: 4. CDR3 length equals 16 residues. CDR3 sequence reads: CASSQGVTSGQETQYF. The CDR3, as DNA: TGCGCCAGCAGCCAAGGGGTGACTAGCGGCCAAGAGACCCAGTACTTC.

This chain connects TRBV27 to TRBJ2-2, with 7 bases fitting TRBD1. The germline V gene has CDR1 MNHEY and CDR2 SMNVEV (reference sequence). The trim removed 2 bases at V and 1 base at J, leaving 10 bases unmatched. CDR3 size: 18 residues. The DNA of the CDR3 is TGTGCCAGCAGTTTACCGGGACAGCACTCGGGGAACACCGGGGAGCTGTTTTTT. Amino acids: CASSLPGQHSGNTGELFF.

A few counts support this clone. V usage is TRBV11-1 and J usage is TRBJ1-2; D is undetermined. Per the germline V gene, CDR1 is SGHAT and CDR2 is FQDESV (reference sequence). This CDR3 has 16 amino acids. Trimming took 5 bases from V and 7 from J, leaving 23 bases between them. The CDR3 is CASSPDPPGTGGGYTF. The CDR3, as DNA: TGTGCCAGCAGCCCAGACCCTCCCGGCACTGGAGGTGGCTACACCTTC. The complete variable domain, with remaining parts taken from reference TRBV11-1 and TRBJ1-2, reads EAEVAQSPRYKITEKSQAVAFWCDPISGHATLYWYRQILGQGPELLVQFQDESVVDDSQLPKDRFSAERLKGVDSTLKIQPAELGDSAMYLCASSPDPPGTGGGYTFGSGTRLTVV.

The CDR3 reads CSASPQRGWQSDTQYF. The CDR3 DNA is TGCAGTGCTAGTCCCCAGCGGGGATGGCAATCAGATACGCAGTATTTT. The chain links TRBV20-1 to TRBJ2-3; 7 bases are a match to TRBD2. CDR1 is DFQATT and CDR2 is SNEGSKA in the germline V gene (reference sequence). The CDR3 is made up of 16 amino acids. V trimming: 3 bases; J trimming: 4 bases; junction bases outside the gene matches: 13.

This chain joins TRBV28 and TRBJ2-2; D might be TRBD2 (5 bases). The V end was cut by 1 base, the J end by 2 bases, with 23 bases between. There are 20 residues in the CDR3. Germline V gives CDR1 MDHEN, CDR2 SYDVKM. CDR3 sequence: CASSLSRLRRIGKNTGELFF. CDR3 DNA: TGTGCCAGCAGTTTATCCAGACTACGGAGGATTGGGAAAAACACCGGGGAGCTGTTTTTT.

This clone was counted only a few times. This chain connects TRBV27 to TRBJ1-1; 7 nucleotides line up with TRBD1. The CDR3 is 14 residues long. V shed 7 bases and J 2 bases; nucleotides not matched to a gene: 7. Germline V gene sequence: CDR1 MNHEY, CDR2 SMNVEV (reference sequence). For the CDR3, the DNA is TGTGCCAGCACCCCAGGGGGGCCAAACACTGAAGCTTTCTTT. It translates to CASTPGGPNTEAFF.

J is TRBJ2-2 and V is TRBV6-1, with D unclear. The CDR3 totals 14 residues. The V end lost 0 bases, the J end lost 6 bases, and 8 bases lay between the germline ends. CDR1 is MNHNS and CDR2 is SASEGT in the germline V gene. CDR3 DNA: TGTGCCAGCAGTGAAGCGCGGAGCCCCGGGGAGCTGTTTTTT. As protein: CASSEARSPGELFF.

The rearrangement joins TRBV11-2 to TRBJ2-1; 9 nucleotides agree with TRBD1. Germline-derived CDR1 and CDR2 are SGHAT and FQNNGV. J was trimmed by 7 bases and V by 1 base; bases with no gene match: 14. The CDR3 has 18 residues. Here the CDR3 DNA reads TGTGCCAGCAGCTTAGGGTCTTTGTGGACAGGGGAAAAGAATGAGCAGTTCTTC. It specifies CASSLGSLWTGEKNEQFF.

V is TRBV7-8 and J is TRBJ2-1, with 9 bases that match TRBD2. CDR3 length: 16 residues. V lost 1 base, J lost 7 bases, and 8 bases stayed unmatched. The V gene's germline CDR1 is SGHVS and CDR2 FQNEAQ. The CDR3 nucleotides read TGTGCCAGCAGCTTAGTGCCGGGACTAGCTTATAATGAGCAGTTCTTC. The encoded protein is CASSLVPGLAYNEQFF.